This passage covers 20 T cell receptor beta chains from one sample sequenced in a study of cytomegalovirus exposure and HLA in healthy donors. 13 Jbeta primers and 60 Vbeta primers were used for the PCR. Sequencing used immunoSEQ multiplex PCR; TCRdb keeps in-frame clones, though not all of them. The sample shows 90,000 or so clones, about two thirds of them seen only once. Sequences were obtained from PBMCs. The receptors here all came from a woman aged 45-65 years in good health and CMV-seropositive.

The V and J genes are TRBV7-8 and TRBJ1-5; no reliable D call. This CDR3 has 15 residues. The germline V and J ends were trimmed by 5 bases and 6 bases, with 17 bases remaining between them. CDR1 is SGHVS and CDR2 is FQNEAQ in the germline V gene. In DNA form, the CDR3 reads TGTGCCAGCAGCCCGACGGGAGGGATCAGTCAGCCCCAGCATTTT. Its translation: CASSPTGGISQPQHF.

This chain joins TRBV7-6 and TRBJ2-1; D perhaps matches TRBD2 (6 bases). Per germline, CDR1 SGHVS and CDR2 FNYEAQ. The CDR3 covers 15 residues. V dropped 5 bases and J dropped 0 bases, with 11 bases sitting between them. The CDR3 reads CASSAGLSSYNEQFF. DNA of the CDR3: TGTGCCAGCAGCGCGGGGCTCAGCTCCTACAATGAGCAGTTCTTC.

The CDR3 bases are TGTGCCATCAGTGAGTCGAGGCTACGACAGGGCGGTCTCTATGGCTACACCTTC. As protein: CAISESRLRQGGLYGYTF. The rearrangement joins TRBV10-3 to TRBJ1-2; 7 bases fit TRBD1. J gave up 4 bases and V 0 bases, and 14 bases lay outside the gene matches. Looked up from germline, CDR1 is ENHRY and CDR2 is SYGVKD. The CDR3 has 18 residues.

This chain connects TRBV28 to TRBJ1-6; D uncertain. V was shortened by 3 bases and J by 0 bases, with 6 bases between the two germline ends. The CDR3 loop spans 15 amino acids. Germline V gene lookup returns CDR1 MDHEN and CDR2 SYDVKM. In DNA form, the CDR3 reads TGTGCCAGCAGTTTCGGGAGCTCCTATAATTCACCCCTCCACTTT. Translating it yields CASSFGSSYNSPLHF.

This sequence joins TRBV18 and TRBJ2-7; 8 bases map to TRBD1. Trimming cost V 7 bases and J 0 bases; bases outside gene matches: 5. This CDR3 is 14 amino acids long. CDR1 and CDR2 from the germline V gene are KGHSH and LQKENI. CDR3 sequence: CASFQGASSYEQYF. CDR3 sequence (DNA): TGTGCCAGCTTCCAGGGGGCAAGCTCCTACGAGCAGTACTTC.

A few counts support this clone. This chain joins TRBV5-1 and TRBJ2-2, with D perhaps TRBD1 (5 bases). V gave up 1 base and J gave up 5 bases, with 24 bases separating them. CDR3 length equals 19 residues. Germline assignment: CDR1 SGHRS and CDR2 YFSETQ. CDR3 loop: CASSLQGLGTRARTGELFF. In DNA form, the CDR3 reads TGCGCCAGCAGCTTGCAGGGTTTGGGAACACGGGCTAGGACCGGGGAGCTGTTTTTT.

The chain has TRBV6-5 and TRBJ1-5; D possibly corresponds to TRBD1 (6 bases). This CDR3 is built from 14 residues. The ends were cut back, 5 bases at V and 2 bases at J, with 10 bases in the middle. CDR1 MNHEY and CDR2 SVGAGI come from the germline V gene. The CDR3, as DNA: TGTGCCAGCAGTCATAGACAGGGCAATCAGCCCCAGCATTTT. Translating it yields CASSHRQGNQPQHF.

Concerning this clone itself: The sample carries other DNA sequences with the same CDR3. V gene TRBV9 combines with J gene TRBJ2-1; no reliable D call. This CDR3 region has 15 residues. V lost 0 bases, J lost 3 bases, and 10 bases lay in between. Germline V gene sequence: CDR1 SGDLS, CDR2 YYNGEE. CDR3 amino acids: CASSVEGGRYNEQFF. The CDR3 nucleotides read TGTGCCAGCAGCGTAGAAGGTGGGCGCTACAATGAGCAGTTCTTC.

This rearrangement joins TRBV23-1 to TRBJ2-3; the D gene is possibly TRBD1 (5 bases). TRBV23-1 is annotated as an ORF whose role is uncertain. This CDR3 is 16 amino acids long. Trimming removed 0 bases from V and 1 base from J, with 11 bases in between. CDR3 amino acids: CASSQSAPGRTDTQYF. As DNA, the CDR3 is TGCGCCAGCAGTCAATCAGCGCCAGGGCGCACAGATACGCAGTATTTT.

A few counts support this clone. V gene TRBV27 combines with J gene TRBJ1-1; D might be TRBD1 (5 bases). The CDR3 extends over 14 amino acids. Germline lookup yields CDR1 MNHEY and CDR2 SMNVEV (reference sequence). Trimming stripped 9 bases from V and 2 bases from J, with 16 bases between. DNA for the CDR3: TGTGCCAGTTCCGCCGGGGGGAGTAACACTGAAGCTTTCTTT. Translating gives CASSAGGSNTEAFF.

This chain uses TRBV5-6 with TRBJ1-2, with D maybe TRBD1 (6 bases). The CDR3 extends over 15 amino acids. V lost 0 bases and J lost 4, with 13 bases in between. Germline assignment: CDR1 SGHDT and CDR2 YYEEEE. The chain's CDR3 is CASSLAGVGSYGYTF. The DNA of the CDR3 is TGTGCCAGCAGCTTGGCAGGGGTTGGGTCCTATGGCTACACCTTC.

This clone appeared a few times. The chain combines TRBV12-5 with TRBJ2-5; D perhaps matches TRBD1 (6 bases). CDR1 and CDR2 (germline): LGHNT, FRNRAP. V lost 9 bases and J lost 5, with 19 bases in between. The CDR3 is made up of 14 amino acids. CDR3 residues: CASLPETGLETQYF. The CDR3, as DNA: TGTGCTAGCCTTCCGGAGACAGGTTTGGAGACCCAGTACTTC.

The V gene is TRBV9, the J gene TRBJ2-5; maybe TRBD2 (5 bases). Germline CDR1 is SGDLS and CDR2 is YYNGEE. The length of the CDR3 is 14 residues. With 0 bases removed from V and 3 bases from J, the gap between germline ends came to 9 bases. CDR3 nucleotide sequence: TGTGCCAGCAGCGTAGGAGGACTTGAAGAGACCCAGTACTTC. This encodes CASSVGGLEETQYF.

The rearrangement joins TRBV9 to TRBJ2-3; maybe TRBD2 (5 bases). The germline gives CDR1 SGDLS, CDR2 YYNGEE. The germline V and J ends were trimmed by 4 bases and 7 bases, with 10 bases remaining between them. The CDR3 sequence is 12 residues long. This chain's CDR3 is CASSSDYYTQYF. The CDR3 coding sequence is TGTGCCAGCAGCTCAGACTACTATACGCAGTATTTT.

The CDR3 region has the DNA TGCAACGCAGGGGGCTTGGATGGCTACACCTTC. This codes for CNAGGLDGYTF. This sequence joins TRBV29-1 and TRBJ1-2; 8 bases are shared with TRBD1. CDR1 is SQVTM, CDR2 ANQGSEA, per germline. CDR3 size: 11 residues.

The genes are TRBV11-3 and TRBJ1-2; 8 nucleotides align to TRBD1. The germline V gene has CDR1 SGHNT and CDR2 YENEEA. This CDR3 contains 15 residues. V gave up 4 bases and J gave up 5 bases; unmatched junction bases: 9. DNA for the CDR3: TGTGCCAGCAGCTCTCCTTTGGACAGGGATTATGGCTACACCTTC. Amino acids: CASSSPLDRDYGYTF.

This rearrangement joins TRBV11-3 to TRBJ2-7; weak D call: TRBD2 (5 bases). There are 15 residues in the CDR3. Germline V gene data show CDR1 as SGHNT and CDR2 as YENEEA. V dropped 2 bases and J dropped 0 bases, with 11 bases sitting between them. The CDR3 is CASSLSSGSSYEQYF. CDR3 DNA sequence: TGTGCCAGCAGCTTATCAAGCGGCAGCTCCTACGAGCAGTACTTC.

In this sample, this clone turned up a few times. The germline gene is not matched at one end of the junction; a read error may be the cause. The chain employs TRBV2 and TRBJ2-3; a possible D gene is TRBD2 (7 bases). The CDR3 runs 16 residues. Germline values: CDR1 SNHLY, CDR2 FYNNEI. CDR3 in amino acids: CPSSLWRGGSTDTQYF. The DNA for the CDR3 is TGCCCGAGCAGTCTCTGGAGGGGGGGAAGCACAGATACGCAGTATTTT.

The chain is built from TRBV2 and TRBJ2-1; TRBD2 matches at 10 bases. The V segment lost 6 bases and the J segment 2 bases; nucleotides outside the gene matches: 4. In germline, CDR1 is SNHLY, CDR2 FYNNEI. This CDR3 is 15 amino acids long. The CDR3 loop reads CASSRTSGTYNEQFF. Here the CDR3 DNA reads TGTGCCAGCAGCCGGACTAGCGGTACCTACAATGAGCAGTTCTTC. The complete variable domain, with remaining parts taken from reference TRBV2 and TRBJ2-1, reads EPEVTQTPSHQVTQMGQEVILRCVPISNHLYFYWYRQILGQKVEFLVSFYNNEISEKSEIFDDQFSVERPDGSNFTLKIRSTKLEDSAMYFCASSRTSGTYNEQFFGPGTRLTVL.

J is TRBJ2-7 and V is TRBV28; D call uncertain. The CDR3 consists of 14 residues. The germline CDR1 and CDR2 sequences are MDHEN and SYDVKM. Trimming pared 2 bases from V and 2 bases from J, leaving 10 bases between. The DNA for the CDR3 is TGTGCCAGCAGTTTAAGCGTATACCCCTACGAGCAGTACTTC. It specifies CASSLSVYPYEQYF.